These 25 T cell receptor beta chains were all obtained from the same sample, sequenced in a study of beta chain features in type 1 diabetes. Findings and caveats of the study: Type 1 diabetes patients showed a moderate but significant shortening of TCRB CDR3s in all four CD4+ subsets.

These receptors have no identified antigens. The authors reverse transcribed all of the isolated RNA, so sequencing captured expressed TCRB transcripts. TCRdb's copy holds only in-frame clones and misses some; the assay was immunoSEQ multiplex PCR. The sample records 50,000 or so clones, under 45% being singletons. The sequenced material came from Tregs from blood. The receptors derive from a young man with type 1 diabetes.

The chain uses TRBV6-5 and TRBJ1-2, with D possibly being TRBD1 (6 bases). The germline V gene has CDR1 MNHEY and CDR2 SVGAGI. V gave up 0 bases and J gave up 4 bases, with 9 bases separating them. This CDR3 has 14 residues. The CDR3 nucleotides read TGTGCCAGCAGTTACTCCTGGACAGTCTATGGCTACACCTTC. It translates to CASSYSWTVYGYTF.

The chain uses TRBV7-3 and TRBJ2-3, with 9 bases that match TRBD2. The V gene end was trimmed by 4 bases and the J gene end by 0 bases; junction bases not matched to a gene: 11. This CDR3 comprises 18 residues. CDR1 SGHTA and CDR2 FQGTGA come from the germline V gene. In DNA, the CDR3 is TGTGCCAGCAGCTCCTCAGCGGGAGGATCGTCTAGCACAGATACGCAGTATTTT. It is translated as CASSSSAGGSSSTDTQYF.

The table lists this clone with a count of one. The chain carries TRBV5-6 and TRBJ2-1; 9 nucleotides agree with TRBD1. Germline-derived CDR1 and CDR2 are SGHDT and YYEEEE. J was trimmed by 9 bases and V by 1 base; bases with no gene match: 5. CDR3 length: 14 residues. The CDR3 DNA reads as TGTGCCAGCAGCTTGTTTGACAGGGGGACTGAGCAGTTCTTC. Translated: CASSLFDRGTEQFF. Full variable domain (outside the CDR3, taken from reference TRBV5-6 and TRBJ2-1): DAGVTQSPTHLIKTRGQQVTLRCSPKSGHDTVSWYQQALGQGPQFIFQYYEEEERQRGNFPDRFSGHQFPNYSSELNVNALLLGDSALYLCASSLFDRGTEQFFGPGTRLTVL.

The V call is TRBV18, the J call TRBJ1-1; 9 bases align to TRBD1. The germline gives CDR1 KGHSH, CDR2 LQKENI. This CDR3 comprises 14 residues. The V gene end was trimmed by 3 bases and the J gene end by 5 bases; junction bases not matched to a gene: 4. The CDR3 DNA is TGTGCCAGCTCACCCGGGACAGGGCAGACTGAAGCTTTCTTT. Translating gives CASSPGTGQTEAFF.

This clone has a handful of counts. The chain links TRBV5-6 to TRBJ2-3; 12 positions agree with TRBD2. CDR3 size: 14 residues. Germline values: CDR1 SGHDT, CDR2 YYEEEE. J gave up 5 bases and V 5 bases, and 3 bases lay outside the gene matches. The CDR3 bases are TGTGCCAGCAGGGTGGGACTAGCGGGAGATACGCAGTATTTT. Amino acid sequence: CASRVGLAGDTQYF.

The V and J genes are TRBV28 and TRBJ2-2; 12 bases line up with TRBD2. The CDR3 is 18 amino acids. After removal of 1 base from V and 4 bases from J, the junction contained 7 bases not matched to a gene. The germline CDR1 and CDR2 sequences are MDHEN and SYDVKM. For the CDR3, the DNA is TGTGCCAGCAGTTTATATCTAGCGGGAGGGCCCCCCACCGGGGAGCTGTTTTTT. This gives the protein CASSLYLAGGPPTGELFF.

The genes are TRBV7-8 and TRBJ2-5; 11 bases align to TRBD2. The J call may be mistaken, given a closer DNA end match to TRBJ2-7. The CDR3 covers 16 residues. Germline V lookup: CDR1 SGHVS, CDR2 FQNEAQ. CDR3 in DNA: TGTGCCAGCAGCTTACTGCAGACTAGCGGGACCTACGAGCAGTACTTC. Translation gives CASSLLQTSGTYEQYF.

This clone was counted between two and nine times. The chain couples TRBV5-1 to TRBJ2-1; 12 bases are shared with TRBD2. V shed 5 bases, J shed 7 bases, and the junction held 7 bases outside the gene matches. CDR3 length: 15 amino acids. Per germline, CDR1 SGHRS and CDR2 YFSETQ. CDR3 nucleotide sequence: TGCGCCAGCAGGACGACTAGCGGGAGTAAAAATGAGCAGTTCTTC. Residues: CASRTTSGSKNEQFF.

This clone was observed a handful of times. The chain joins TRBV5-1 to TRBJ2-6; a possible D gene is TRBD1 (5 bases). Germline V gene sequence: CDR1 SGHRS, CDR2 YFSETQ. With 0 bases removed from V and 0 bases from J, the gap between germline ends came to 13 bases. The CDR3 totals 18 residues. This chain's CDR3 is CASSLADRVYSGANVLTF. The CDR3 region has the DNA TGCGCCAGCAGCTTGGCAGACAGAGTATACTCTGGGGCCAACGTCCTGACTTTC.

The CDR3 loop reads CASSSGTRGEQFF. The CDR3 DNA follows: TGTGCCAGCAGTTCCGGGACTAGGGGTGAGCAGTTCTTC. The J gene is TRBJ2-1, the V gene TRBV14, with 8 bases fitting TRBD2. V lost 6 bases, J lost 9 bases, and 7 bases stayed unmatched. The V gene's germline CDR1 is SGHDN and CDR2 FVKESK. The CDR3 loop spans 13 amino acids.

V usage is TRBV6-5 and J usage is TRBJ2-4; tentatively, D is TRBD2 (5 bases). Germline-derived CDR1 and CDR2 are MNHEY and SVGAGI. The CDR3 sequence is 14 residues long. V was trimmed by 4 bases and J by 6 bases, leaving 13 bases between them. The CDR3 sequence is CASSSSSSINIQYF. DNA for the CDR3: TGTGCCAGCAGTTCCTCTAGCTCTATAAACATTCAGTACTTC.

The chain employs TRBV2 and TRBJ1-1; D is undetermined. Trimming cost V 3 bases and J 0 bases, with 11 bases left between them. Germline values: CDR1 SNHLY, CDR2 FYNNEI. This CDR3 has 15 amino acids. CDR3 amino acids: CASSDSESMNTEAFF. The CDR3 nucleotides are TGTGCCAGCAGTGATTCTGAGAGCATGAACACTGAAGCTTTCTTT.

The chain has TRBV7-2 and TRBJ1-2; 8 nucleotides line up with TRBD1. The V and J ends lost 5 bases and 6 bases, in that order; junction bases with no gene match: 14. The V gene's germline CDR1 is SGHTA and CDR2 FQGNSA. The CDR3 runs to 16 residues. The CDR3 sequence is CASSPRWDRMVDGYTF. The CDR3 region has the DNA TGTGCCAGCAGCCCACGATGGGACAGGATGGTGGATGGCTACACCTTC.

This sequence joins TRBV7-2 and TRBJ1-1; no reliable D call. V gave up 2 bases and J gave up 7 bases, with 11 bases separating them. Per germline, CDR1 SGHTA and CDR2 FQGNSA. The CDR3 is 13 residues long. The CDR3, as DNA: TGTGCCAGCAGCTTATTGAGGAACGTTGAAGCTTTCTTT. Protein product: CASSLLRNVEAFF.

The rearrangement links TRBV18 to TRBJ2-1; 7 bases align to TRBD1. Trimming cost V 3 bases and J 6 bases; bases outside gene matches: 2. The CDR3 is made up of 13 amino acids. Germline CDR1 and CDR2: KGHSH and LQKENI. CDR3 in DNA: TGTGCCAGCTCACCGGGACAGATCAATGAGCAGTTCTTC. Encoded protein: CASSPGQINEQFF.

This chain joins TRBV5-4 and TRBJ2-3, with a tentative D call TRBD1 (5 bases). The germline V and J ends were trimmed by 4 bases and 1 base, with 13 bases remaining between them. This CDR3 contains 15 residues. Germline V gene sequence: CDR1 SGHNT, CDR2 YYREEE (reference sequence). For the CDR3, the DNA is TGTGCCAGCAGCCAAGATCAAGGGGGCACAGATACGCAGTATTTT. Amino acids: CASSQDQGGTDTQYF.

This sequence joins TRBV18 and TRBJ2-7, with TRBD1 matching over 8 bases. CDR1 is KGHSH, CDR2 LQKENI, per germline. The V and J ends lost 1 base and 6 bases, in that order; junction bases with no gene match: 8. This CDR3 has 15 amino acids. The CDR3 nucleotides are TGTGCCAGCTCACCACGACCCGGACAGGGTGGCGAGCAGTACTTC. This gives the protein CASSPRPGQGGEQYF.

The chain couples TRBV6-5 to TRBJ1-2; TRBD1 aligns across 7 bases. CDR3 size: 13 residues. Trimming at V came to 7 bases and at J to 0 bases, leaving 2 bases not matched to a gene. Germline V lookup: CDR1 MNHEY, CDR2 SVGAGI. CDR3 residues: CASTQGANYGYTF. The CDR3 DNA reads TGTGCCAGCACCCAGGGGGCTAACTATGGCTACACCTTC.

The rearrangement links TRBV28 to TRBJ2-5; 10 positions agree with TRBD2. CDR1 and CDR2 (germline): MDHEN, SYDVKM. V shed 4 bases and J 4 bases; nucleotides not matched to a gene: 6. There are 15 residues in the CDR3. CDR3 nucleotide sequence: TGTGCCAGCAGTTCCCCTAGCGGGAGTAGAGAGACCCAGTACTTC. Translation gives CASSSPSGSRETQYF.

This clone was picked up a small number of times. This chain links TRBV5-1 with TRBJ2-7, with D maybe TRBD2 (5 bases). Trimming stripped 7 bases from V and 1 base from J, with 15 bases between. The CDR3 loop spans 14 amino acids. Germline V gene data show CDR1 as SGHRS and CDR2 as YFSETQ. CDR3 in amino acids: CASGLGRLSYEQYF. DNA for the CDR3: TGCGCCAGCGGGCTGGGGAGACTATCCTACGAGCAGTACTTC.

The chain carries TRBV4-2 and TRBJ1-2, with 9 bases fitting TRBD1. Looked up from germline, CDR1 is LGHNA and CDR2 is YNFKEQ. Trimming cost V 2 bases and J 4 bases; bases outside gene matches: 5. This CDR3 contains 15 residues. The CDR3: CASSQSGTGSYGYTF. The CDR3 region has the DNA TGTGCCAGCAGCCAATCCGGGACAGGGAGCTATGGCTACACCTTC.

The chain has TRBV5-4 and TRBJ2-5; 8 bases map to TRBD2. The CDR3 has 16 residues. The germline gives CDR1 SGHNT, CDR2 YYREEE (reference sequence). J lost 9 bases, V lost 0 bases, and 13 bases had no gene match. The CDR3, as DNA: TGTGCCAGCAGCTTGGCGGGGACTAGAAATAAGGTGGCCCAGTACTTC. Amino acids: CASSLAGTRNKVAQYF.

The rearrangement joins TRBV28 to TRBJ2-5, with D unresolved. The assigned J gene may be wrong: the sequence end matches TRBJ2-7 better. The CDR3 is 12 amino acids. Germline assignment: CDR1 MDHEN and CDR2 SYDVKM. CDR3 region: CASSESSYEQYF. CDR3 sequence (DNA): TGTGCCAGCAGTGAGAGTTCCTACGAGCAGTACTTC.

The genes are TRBV2 and TRBJ1-1; D might be TRBD1 (6 bases). V was clipped by 8 bases and J by 1 base, with 11 bases between them. This CDR3 comprises 13 residues. Germline-derived CDR1 and CDR2 are SNHLY and FYNNEI. The CDR3 spells CASLGHPNTEAFF. The CDR3 region has the DNA TGTGCCAGCCTGGGACACCCGAACACTGAAGCTTTCTTT.

This clone turned up a few times. This chain links TRBV20-1 with TRBJ2-7; the D gene is possibly TRBD2 (6 bases). This CDR3 spans 11 amino acids. The germline V and J ends were trimmed by 3 bases and 3 bases, with 6 bases remaining between them. Germline V gives CDR1 DFQATT, CDR2 SNEGSKA (reference sequence). The CDR3 protein is CSASGGYEQYF. The CDR3 DNA is TGCAGTGCTAGCGGGGGCTACGAGCAGTACTTC.